This T cell receptor (beta chain) was profiled in a study of T-cell memory formation after mild COVID-19. Whole-study findings and limits: Most CD4+ clones that shrank were in CM and EM, while CD8+ ones turned up in EMRA.

For this clonotype: The antigen remains unidentified.

Via MiXCR, TCRdb re-called the 5' RACE reads, giving one row per CDR3 protein. The table lists over 500,000 distinct CDR3 sequences, around 16% of them singletons. The origin of this receptor is an adult woman who had mild COVID-19 (a few samples of this study predate the infection). Cell type and time point are not known. The sample was PBMCs or a T cell subset sorted from them (not recorded which).

The CDR3 sequence: CASSPIGTYEQYF. CDR3 bases: TGTGCCAGCAGCCCAATAGGGACTTACGAGCAGTACTTC. The chain combines TRBV12-3 or TRBV12-4 with TRBJ2-7, with D perhaps TRBD2 (6 bases). Trimming removed 6 bases at V and 4 bases at J, with 13 bases between. CDR3 size: 13 residues.